The TCR beta chain described here comes from a study of blood T cell repertoires in COVID-19. The data were produced by immunoSEQ multiplex PCR, yet TCRdb's version contains in-frame clones alone and is incomplete. The repertoire includes 150,000 to 200,000 clones, around 81% of them detected once, and roughly 13% sits in the top ten. The CDR3 is 13 amino acids. Trimming shortened V by 3 bases and J by 8 bases, and 14 bases separated the two germline ends. The V gene's germline CDR1 is SGHRS and CDR2 YFSETQ. Input material: peripheral blood. This sequence was found in an older man who had recovered from COVID-19. V gene TRBV5-1 combines with J gene TRBJ1-2; D possibly corresponds to TRBD1 (5 bases). CDR3 protein: CASSSAGNWGYTF. CDR3 in DNA: TGCGCCAGCAGCTCTGCAGGGAATTGGGGCTACACCTTC.